This T cell receptor beta chain was captured in a study of blood T cell repertoires in COVID-19. Study as a whole: The cDNA or gDNA used as material had been derived from T cells, B-cell-depleted T cells, or PBMCs.

J gave up 7 bases and V 4 bases, and 5 bases lay outside the gene matches. Germline V gives CDR1 LNHDA, CDR2 SQIVND (reference sequence). The CDR3 covers 14 residues. Per the original data handling: Amplifying reference gene primers gave estimates of nucleated cell counts. Here immunoSEQ multiplex PCR was the method, and the copy in TCRdb shows in-frame clones only, minus some. V and J calls plus clone size are reproduced from that table; the DNA served to infer D and trimming. The sample has roughly 300,000 clones, 89% seen once. Sample: peripheral blood. This sequence joins TRBV19 and TRBJ1-4, with 8 positions matching TRBD1. This TCR was sampled from a man younger than 30 who had recovered from COVID-19. The CDR3 sequence is CASSNDRGGEKLFF. DNA for the CDR3: TGTGCCAGTAGTAACGACAGGGGCGGTGAAAAACTGTTTTTT.